This TCR beta chain stems from a study of blood T cell repertoires in COVID-19. Some clones are missing from TCRdb's copy, which holds only in-frame ones; the method was immunoSEQ multiplex PCR. The sample holds 440,000 or so clones, over 75% seen once. While infection was still active, Seattle patients were enrolled and then followed longitudinally. The CDR3 consists of 12 residues. Germline V gene sequence: CDR1 SQVTM, CDR2 ANQGSEA. V was pared by 4 bases and J by 2 bases, with 9 bases between. This sequence joins TRBV29-1 and TRBJ2-7; the D is unclear. The source of this sequence is a woman aged 40 to 55 with COVID-19, enrolled during active disease. Sequencing used peripheral blood. CDR3 sequence: CSVAGYPYEQYF. CDR3 nucleotides: TGCAGCGTTGCAGGATACCCCTACGAGCAGTACTTC.